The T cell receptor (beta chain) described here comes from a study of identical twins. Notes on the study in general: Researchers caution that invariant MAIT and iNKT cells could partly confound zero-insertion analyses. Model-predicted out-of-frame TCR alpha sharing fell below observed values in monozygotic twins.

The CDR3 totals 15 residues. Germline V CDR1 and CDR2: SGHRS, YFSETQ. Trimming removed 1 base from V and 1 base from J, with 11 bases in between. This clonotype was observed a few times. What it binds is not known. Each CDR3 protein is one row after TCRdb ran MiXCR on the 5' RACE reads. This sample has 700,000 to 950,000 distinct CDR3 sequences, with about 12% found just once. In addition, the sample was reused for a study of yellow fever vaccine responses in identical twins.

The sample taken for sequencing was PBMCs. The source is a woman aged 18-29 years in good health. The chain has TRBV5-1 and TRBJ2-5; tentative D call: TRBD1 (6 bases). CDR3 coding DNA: TGCGCCAGCAGCTTGCAGGGGACATTCCAAGAGACCCAGTACTTC. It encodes CASSLQGTFQETQYF.